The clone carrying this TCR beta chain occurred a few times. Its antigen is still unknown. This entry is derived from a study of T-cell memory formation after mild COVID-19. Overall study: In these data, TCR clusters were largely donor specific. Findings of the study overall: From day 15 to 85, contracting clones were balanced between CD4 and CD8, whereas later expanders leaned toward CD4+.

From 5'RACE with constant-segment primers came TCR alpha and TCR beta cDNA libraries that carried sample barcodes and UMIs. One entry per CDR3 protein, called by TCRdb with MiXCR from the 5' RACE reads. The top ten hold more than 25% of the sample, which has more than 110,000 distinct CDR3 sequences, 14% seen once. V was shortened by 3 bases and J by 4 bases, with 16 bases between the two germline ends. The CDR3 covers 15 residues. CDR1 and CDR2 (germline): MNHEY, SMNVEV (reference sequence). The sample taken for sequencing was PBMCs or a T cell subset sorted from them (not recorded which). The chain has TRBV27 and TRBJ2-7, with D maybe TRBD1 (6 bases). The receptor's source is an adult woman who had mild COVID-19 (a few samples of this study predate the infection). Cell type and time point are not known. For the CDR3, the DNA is TGTGCCAGCAGTTTTTCGGGACACCAGGCATACGAGCAGTACTTC. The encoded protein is CASSFSGHQAYEQYF.